Following are 31 T cell receptor beta chains from one sample sequenced in a study of PD-1 blockade in mismatch repair-deficient tumors. Sequencing used immunoSEQ multiplex PCR; TCRdb keeps in-frame clones, though not all of them. The table shows approximately 25,000 clones, with 83% occurring only once. The sequencing used peripheral blood, collected 12 weeks after starting pembrolizumab. These receptors were taken from an adult with mismatch repair-deficient cancer.

CDR3: CASSERSRHSVDTEAFF. The CDR3 DNA sequence: TGTGCCAGCAGTGAGCGTAGCAGACACTCTGTCGACACTGAAGCTTTCTTT. The rearrangement links TRBV6-4 to TRBJ1-1; D unclear. The ends were cut back, 3 bases at V and 3 bases at J, with 20 bases in the middle. This CDR3 is 17 amino acids long. Germline V gene lookup returns CDR1 MRHNA and CDR2 SNTAGT.

V gene TRBV27 combines with J gene TRBJ1-1; possibly TRBD1 for D (5 bases). The CDR3 consists of 12 residues. Germline V lookup: CDR1 MNHEY, CDR2 SMNVEV (reference sequence). Trimming removed 5 bases from V and 7 bases from J, with 11 bases in between. In DNA form, the CDR3 reads TGTGCCAGCAGTCGCCTGGGGGGTGAAGCTTTCTTT. Translating it yields CASSRLGGEAFF.

The genes are TRBV29-1 and TRBJ2-5, with 7 bases identical to TRBD2. Looked up from germline, CDR1 is SQVTM and CDR2 is ANQGSEA. This CDR3 is built from 14 residues. The CDR3 protein is CGSLRGSGGETQYF. Written as DNA, the CDR3 is TGCGGAAGCCTCCGCGGGAGTGGGGGAGAGACCCAGTACTTC.

The sample holds a few counts of this clone. V gene TRBV10-3 combines with J gene TRBJ1-5, with D possibly matching TRBD1 (5 bases). In germline, CDR1 is ENHRY, CDR2 SYGVKD. CDR3 length: 15 amino acids. Trimming took off 11 bases at V and 2 bases at J, with 19 bases between the two ends. In DNA, the CDR3 is TGTGCCGTTTCTCCCGCCCGGGGGGGCAATCAGCCCCAGCATTTT. Protein product: CAVSPARGGNQPQHF.

V and J are TRBV7-9 and TRBJ2-7; 9 positions match TRBD1. CDR3 length: 16 amino acids. The germline gives CDR1 SEHNR, CDR2 FQNEAQ (reference sequence). V lost 4 bases and J lost 2; bases outside the gene matches: 9. CDR3 loop: CASSSLGTGGPYEQYF. The DNA for the CDR3 is TGTGCCAGCAGCTCTCTCGGTACAGGGGGCCCCTACGAGCAGTACTTC.

The rearrangement joins TRBV6-1 to TRBJ2-1; 7 bases match TRBD2. Germline V gene sequence: CDR1 MNHNS, CDR2 SASEGT. The CDR3 spans 15 residues. V was clipped by 3 bases and J by 0 bases; unmatched bases: 2. The CDR3 loop reads CASSDSSGSYNEQFF. The DNA of the CDR3 is TGTGCCAGCAGTGACTCTAGCGGCTCCTACAATGAGCAGTTCTTC.

This clone appeared a single time. The J gene is TRBJ1-1, the V gene TRBV5-1; no clear D gene. The length of the CDR3 is 15 residues. V was shortened by 0 bases and J by 3 bases, with 12 bases between the two germline ends. Germline V lookup: CDR1 SGHRS, CDR2 YFSETQ. The CDR3 DNA sequence: TGCGCCAGCAGCTTGGTAGAGGGAGGTCACACTGAAGCTTTCTTT. Its protein product is CASSLVEGGHTEAFF.

J is TRBJ1-3 and V is TRBV7-2; 7 nucleotides line up with TRBD1. Germline trimming cut 5 bases from V and 2 bases from J; bases unmatched to any gene: 6. Germline-derived CDR1 and CDR2 are SGHTA and FQGNSA. The CDR3 covers 15 residues. Written as DNA, the CDR3 is TGTGCCAGCAGCCCACACGGGACAGCTGGAAACACCATATATTTT. Its protein product is CASSPHGTAGNTIYF.

The rearrangement links TRBV19 to TRBJ2-5; 8 nucleotides agree with TRBD2. The V segment lost 3 bases and the J segment 0 bases; nucleotides outside the gene matches: 6. Germline values: CDR1 LNHDA, CDR2 SQIVND (reference sequence). This CDR3 comprises 16 residues. CDR3 region: CASSILRGRYQETQYF. CDR3 coding DNA: TGTGCCAGTAGTATTTTACGCGGGAGGTACCAAGAGACCCAGTACTTC.

Regarding this clone: Compared with germline, one end of the junction differs, possibly owing to a read error. V and J are TRBV25-1 and TRBJ2-1; D uncertain. Germline-derived CDR1 and CDR2 are MGHDK and SYGVNS. This CDR3 region has 11 residues. The CDR3 here is CASGAGSHSVF. The CDR3 nucleotides read TGTGCCAGCGGAGCCGGCTCTCACTCGGTCTTC.

This chain joins TRBV6-6 and TRBJ1-2; tentatively, D is TRBD1 (5 bases). V was cut by 7 bases and J by 8 bases, with 17 bases left in between. CDR3 size: 13 residues. Per the germline V gene, CDR1 is MNHNY and CDR2 is SVGAGI (reference sequence). The CDR3 here is CASTNGGSWGYTF. The CDR3 DNA reads as TGTGCCAGCACCAACGGGGGTAGTTGGGGCTACACCTTC.

This clone was found a few times. The gene calls are TRBV5-8 and TRBJ2-3; unclear D gene. The ends were cut back, 2 bases at V and 0 bases at J, with 10 bases in the middle. The CDR3 loop spans 15 amino acids. Germline values: CDR1 SGHTS, CDR2 YDEGEE. The CDR3 DNA is TGTGCCAGCAGCTTTAGGCCTTATAGCACAGATACGCAGTATTTT. It is translated as CASSFRPYSTDTQYF. The full variable domain, in which reference TRBV5-8 and TRBJ2-3 provide the parts outside the CDR3, is EAGVTQSPTHLIKTRGQQATLRCSPISGHTSVYWYQQALGLGLQFLLWYDEGEERNRGNFPPRFSGRQFPNYSSELNVNALELEDSALYLCASSFRPYSTDTQYFGPGTRLTVL.

CDR3 residues: CASSQVWSAGVGDTQYF. The CDR3 region has the DNA TGCGCCAGCAGCCAAGTCTGGTCAGCGGGAGTAGGAGATACGCAGTATTTT. This chain links TRBV4-3 with TRBJ2-3; TRBD2 matches at 8 bases. This CDR3 comprises 17 residues. The V gene's germline CDR1 is LGHNA and CDR2 YSLEER. The J segment lost 5 bases and the V segment lost 1 base, leaving 11 bases of the junction unmatched.

The rearrangement joins TRBV5-6 to TRBJ2-5, with D tentatively TRBD1 or TRBD2 (5 bases each). Trimming shortened V by 2 bases and J by 2 bases, and 19 bases separated the two germline ends. Germline CDR1 is SGHDT and CDR2 is YYEEEE. The CDR3 has 17 amino acids. The CDR3 DNA reads as TGTGCCAGCAGCTTTACTCTACGGTGGGGACCACAAGAGACCCAGTACTTC. Its translation: CASSFTLRWGPQETQYF. Full variable domain (missing parts from reference TRBV5-6 and TRBJ2-5): DAGVTQSPTHLIKTRGQQVTLRCSPKSGHDTVSWYQQALGQGPQFIFQYYEEEERQRGNFPDRFSGHQFPNYSSELNVNALLLGDSALYLCASSFTLRWGPQETQYFGPGTRLLVL.

A single count supports this clone. The V call is TRBV19, the J call TRBJ1-2; possible D gene TRBD1, 6 bases. The length of the CDR3 is 16 residues. Trimming took off 5 bases at V and 2 bases at J, with 18 bases between the two ends. Per the germline V gene, CDR1 is LNHDA and CDR2 is SQIVND (reference sequence). The CDR3 nucleotides are TGTGCCAGTAGTGCCGACCGGTGGGGGGCGAACTATGGCTACACCTTC. Amino acids: CASSADRWGANYGYTF.

The chain joins TRBV7-6 to TRBJ2-7; the match to TRBD1 covers 9 bases. Germline values: CDR1 SGHVS, CDR2 FNYEAQ. The CDR3 runs 13 residues. With V trimmed by 5 bases and J by 7 bases, 6 bases remained unmatched. The chain's CDR3 is CASSGHRGPEQYF. The CDR3, as DNA: TGTGCCAGCAGCGGCCACAGGGGGCCAGAGCAGTACTTC.

This clone appeared a single time. The rearrangement uses TRBV5-1 and TRBJ2-5; 9 bases align to TRBD1. V gave up 5 bases and J gave up 5 bases; unmatched junction bases: 13. CDR1 is SGHRS and CDR2 is YFSETQ in the germline V gene. The CDR3 totals 16 residues. Here the CDR3 DNA reads TGCGCCAGCAGTGCTACCGGGACAGGGAGAGAGGAGACCCAGTACTTC. This sequence encodes CASSATGTGREETQYF.

The chain combines TRBV10-3 with TRBJ2-2; D is unresolved. V was shortened by 0 bases and J by 7 bases, with 0 bases between the two germline ends. Germline V CDR1 and CDR2: ENHRY, SYGVKD. The CDR3 runs 11 residues. The CDR3 bases are TGTGCCATCAGTGAGTCCGGGGAGCTGTTTTTT. It is translated as CAISESGELFF.

The table lists this clone with a count of one. The genes are TRBV10-3 and TRBJ2-7, with 8 nucleotides matching TRBD2. The V gene end was trimmed by 2 bases and the J gene end by 5 bases; junction bases not matched to a gene: 2. The CDR3 contains 13 residues. From germline, CDR1 is ENHRY and CDR2 SYGVKD. The CDR3 protein is CAISERGGDEQYF. CDR3 nucleotides: TGTGCCATCAGTGAGCGGGGGGGCGACGAGCAGTACTTC.

This clone appeared a few times. V gene TRBV5-8 combines with J gene TRBJ2-7, with D possibly matching TRBD1 (5 bases). The CDR3 contains 12 residues. Trimming shortened V by 4 bases and J by 4 bases, and 9 bases separated the two germline ends. CDR1 and CDR2 from the germline V gene are SGHTS and YDEGEE. The DNA of the CDR3 is TGTGCCAGCAGCAGACAGACGTACGAGCAGTACTTC. It specifies CASSRQTYEQYF.

V usage is TRBV5-1 and J usage is TRBJ1-4; D unclear. Trimming took off 3 bases at V and 2 bases at J, with 8 bases between the two ends. Germline CDR1 is SGHRS and CDR2 is YFSETQ. This CDR3 is 14 amino acids long. The CDR3 DNA follows: TGCGCCAGCAGCTCGCAGCCCACTAATGAAAAACTGTTTTTT. Its translation: CASSSQPTNEKLFF.

This clone was seen only once. The chain is built from TRBV19 and TRBJ2-1; D may correspond to TRBD1 or TRBD2 (6 bases each). The CDR3 has 15 amino acids. Germline V lookup: CDR1 LNHDA, CDR2 SQIVND (reference sequence). V lost 5 bases and J 10 bases, leaving 21 bases between the germline ends. CDR3 loop: CASSSGDTDYGEQFF. For the CDR3, the DNA is TGTGCCAGTAGTTCGGGGGACACAGATTACGGGGAGCAGTTCTTC.

The rearrangement uses TRBV30 and TRBJ2-7; TRBD1 might be the D (5 bases). The CDR3 is 13 amino acids. Germline values: CDR1 GTSNPN, CDR2 SVGIG (reference sequence). With 0 bases removed from V and 2 bases from J, the gap between germline ends came to 8 bases. For the CDR3, the DNA is TGTGCCTGGAGTGTTTTGACAGCCTACGAGCAGTACTTC. This encodes CAWSVLTAYEQYF.

This clone was counted once. The chain recombines TRBV7-6 with TRBJ1-1, with D unresolved. Germline CDR1 reads SGHVS; CDR2 reads FNYEAQ. With 4 bases removed from V and 5 bases from J, the gap between germline ends came to 17 bases. The CDR3 length is 15 residues. The CDR3 spells CASSSPDGLGTEAFF. The DNA of the CDR3 is TGTGCCAGCAGCTCCCCCGACGGGCTGGGGACTGAAGCTTTCTTT.

The chain has TRBV7-9 and TRBJ2-5; TRBD2 aligns across 9 bases. CDR3 length: 15 amino acids. Per the germline V gene, CDR1 is SEHNR and CDR2 is FQNEAQ (reference sequence). With 2 bases clipped from V and 3 bases from J, the junction kept 4 bases outside the gene matches. The CDR3 DNA sequence: TGTGCCAGCAGCTTACCGGGACTAGCAGAAGAGACCCAGTACTTC. It codes for CASSLPGLAEETQYF. Together with reference TRBV7-9 and TRBJ2-5, the CDR3 gives the full variable domain: DTGVSQNPRHKITKRGQNVTFRCDPISEHNRLYWYRQTLGQGPEFLTYFQNEAQLEKSRLLSDRFSAERPKGSFSTLEIQRTEQGDSAMYLCASSLPGLAEETQYFGPGTRLLVL.

The chain has TRBV15 and TRBJ2-1, with D uncertain. CDR1 LNHNV and CDR2 YYDKDF come from the germline V gene (reference sequence). The V end lost 3 bases, the J end lost 9 bases, and 12 bases lay between the germline ends. The CDR3 spans 13 residues. CDR3 nucleotide sequence: TGTGCCACCAGCAGCAGCCGATACGGTGAGCAGTTCTTC. Its protein is CATSSSRYGEQFF.

The chain is built from TRBV10-3 and TRBJ2-7; TRBD2 matches 7 bases. Germline trimming cut 2 bases from V and 3 bases from J; bases unmatched to any gene: 4. Germline lookup yields CDR1 ENHRY and CDR2 SYGVKD. CDR3 length equals 14 residues. The CDR3, as DNA: TGTGCCATCAGTGAGCGCGGGAGTTACTACGAGCAGTACTTC. This gives the protein CAISERGSYYEQYF.

This clone was detected once. The chain employs TRBV30 and TRBJ2-1; a possible D gene is TRBD1 (6 bases). Germline V gene data show CDR1 as GTSNPN and CDR2 as SVGIG (reference sequence). The CDR3 is made up of 15 amino acids. The V end was cut by 4 bases, the J end by 3 bases, with 16 bases between. CDR3 region: CAWTKGHPRYNEQFF. CDR3 nucleotide sequence: TGTGCCTGGACCAAGGGACACCCCCGCTACAATGAGCAGTTCTTC.

The V gene is TRBV11-2, the J gene TRBJ2-6; unclear D gene. Looked up from germline, CDR1 is SGHAT and CDR2 is FQNNGV. This CDR3 spans 14 amino acids. Trimming took off 3 bases at V and 0 bases at J, with 3 bases between the two ends. The CDR3 here is CASSLASGANVLTF. The CDR3 DNA is TGTGCCAGCAGCTTGGCCTCTGGGGCCAACGTCCTGACTTTC.

This sequence joins TRBV5-1 and TRBJ2-1; 8 positions match TRBD1. The CDR3 spans 16 residues. Germline CDR1 and CDR2: SGHRS and YFSETQ. Trimming at V came to 4 bases and at J to 5 bases, leaving 11 bases not matched to a gene. CDR3 protein: CASSQTPGQANNEQFF. Written as DNA, the CDR3 is TGCGCCAGCAGCCAGACTCCGGGACAGGCTAACAATGAGCAGTTCTTC.

The CDR3 DNA follows: TGTGCCACCCTAGGACTAGCGGGAGTGCCCGAGACCCAGTACTTC. Encoded protein: CATLGLAGVPETQYF. The chain is built from TRBV6-5 and TRBJ2-5, with TRBD2 matching over 13 bases. The V gene's germline CDR1 is MNHEY and CDR2 SVGAGI. The CDR3 is 15 residues long. V lost 10 bases to trimming and J lost 5 bases; unmatched junction nucleotides: 10.